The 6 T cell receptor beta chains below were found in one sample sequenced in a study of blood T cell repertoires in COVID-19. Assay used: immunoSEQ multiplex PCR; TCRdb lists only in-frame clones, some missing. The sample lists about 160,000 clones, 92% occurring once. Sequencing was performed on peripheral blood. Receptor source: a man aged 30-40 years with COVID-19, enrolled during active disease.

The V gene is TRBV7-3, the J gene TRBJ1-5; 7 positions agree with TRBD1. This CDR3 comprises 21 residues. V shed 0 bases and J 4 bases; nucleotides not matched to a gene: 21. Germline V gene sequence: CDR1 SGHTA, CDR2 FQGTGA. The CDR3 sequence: CASSLTTPPLDRDWLNQPQHF. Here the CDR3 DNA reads TGTGCCAGCAGCTTAACTACCCCTCCTCTTGACAGGGATTGGTTGAATCAGCCCCAGCATTTT.

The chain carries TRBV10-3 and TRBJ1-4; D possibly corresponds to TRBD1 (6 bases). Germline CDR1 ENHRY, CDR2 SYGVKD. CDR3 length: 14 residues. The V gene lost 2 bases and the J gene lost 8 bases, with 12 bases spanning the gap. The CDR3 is CAISEDRQGEKLFF. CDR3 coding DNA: TGTGCCATCAGTGAGGACAGGCAGGGAGAAAAACTGTTTTTT.

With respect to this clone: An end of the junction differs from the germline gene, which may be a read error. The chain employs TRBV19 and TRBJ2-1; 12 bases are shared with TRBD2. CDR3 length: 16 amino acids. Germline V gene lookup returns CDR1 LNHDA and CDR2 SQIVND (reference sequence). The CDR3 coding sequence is TGTGCCAGTAGTATCCCTAATGCTAGCGGGAGGGTTCGGAGTGTCTTC. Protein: CASSIPNASGRVRSVF. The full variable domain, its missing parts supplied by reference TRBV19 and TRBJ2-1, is DGGITQSPKYLFRKEGQNVTLSCEQNLNHDAMYWYRQDPGQGLRLIYYSQIVNDFQKGDIAEGYSVSREKKESFPLTVTSAQKNPTAFYLCASSIPNASGRVRSVFGPGTRLTVL.

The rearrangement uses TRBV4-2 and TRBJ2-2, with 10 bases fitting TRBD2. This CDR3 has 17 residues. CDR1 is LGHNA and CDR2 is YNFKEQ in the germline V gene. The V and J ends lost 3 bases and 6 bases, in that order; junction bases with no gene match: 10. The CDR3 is CASSQPAGGRQSGELFF. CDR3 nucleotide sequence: TGTGCCAGCAGCCAGCCAGCGGGAGGGCGACAATCCGGGGAGCTGTTTTTT.

In DNA form, the CDR3 reads TGTGCCAGCAGTGATCGGGGGGCGACTAATGAAAAACTGTTTTTT. It translates to CASSDRGATNEKLFF. The V and J genes are TRBV2 and TRBJ1-4; D is possibly TRBD1 (6 bases). The CDR3 consists of 15 residues. V lost 3 bases, J lost 2 bases, and 10 bases lay in between. Germline values: CDR1 SNHLY, CDR2 FYNNEI.

Written as DNA, the CDR3 is TGTGCCAGTAGGGTCCTGGGCAGCACCGGGGAGCTGTTTTTT. It encodes CASRVLGSTGELFF. This chain uses TRBV19 with TRBJ2-2; the D is unclear. Trimming pared 6 bases from V and 4 bases from J, leaving 12 bases between. The CDR3 runs to 14 residues. Germline V gives CDR1 LNHDA, CDR2 SQIVND (reference sequence).